The clone carrying this T cell receptor beta chain was observed at least ten times. What it binds is not known. The data were obtained in a study of molecular identifiers for immune sequencing clone quantification. Study-wide results and limits: Under 1% of molecules in naive cells, but over 98% of effector molecules, belonged to clones above 20 RNA copies.

Per the germline V gene, CDR1 is LNHDA and CDR2 is SQIVND (reference sequence). Trimming shortened V by 3 bases and J by 7 bases, and 9 bases separated the two germline ends. The CDR3 has 12 residues. TCRdb re-called the PCR reads with MiXCR, one entry per CDR3 protein. The data hold 60,000 to 70,000 distinct CDR3 sequences, with 17% observed a single time. Sequenced sample: naive CD8+ T cells from blood, with Jurkat cell RNA spiked in. The subset here: FACS-sorted CD8+CD4-CCR7+CD45RA+ naive T cells. The clonotype was recovered from a human donor in good health. Some libraries in this study had Jurkat cell RNA spiked in. The chain links TRBV19 to TRBJ1-1; no clear D. The CDR3, as DNA: TGTGCCAGTAGTATTCCAGGTCTTGAAGCTTTCTTT. This sequence encodes CASSIPGLEAFF.